Listed here are 22 T cell receptor beta chains from one sample, sequenced in a study of blood T cell repertoires in COVID-19. Clones were sequenced by immunoSEQ multiplex PCR, and TCRdb holds only the in-frame ones, with some missing. The table lists 200,000 to 250,000 clones, about 80% of them singletons. Sequenced sample: peripheral blood. The receptors were gathered from a young man who had recovered from COVID-19.

This chain uses TRBV5-1 with TRBJ2-1; possible D gene TRBD1, 6 bases. CDR1 is SGHRS, CDR2 YFSETQ, per germline. CDR3 length: 13 amino acids. Trimming took off 4 bases at V and 9 bases at J, with 14 bases between the two ends. CDR3 residues: CASSGHRAGEQFF. CDR3 in DNA: TGCGCCAGCAGCGGACACAGGGCTGGTGAGCAGTTCTTC. The variable domain in full, with the rest retrieved from reference TRBV5-1 and TRBJ2-1, is KAGVTQTPRYLIKTRGQQVTLSCSPISGHRSVSWYQQTPGQGLQFLFEYFSETQRNKGNFPGRFSGRQFSNSRSEMNVSTLELGDSALYLCASSGHRAGEQFFGPGTRLTVL.

The chain combines TRBV2 with TRBJ2-7, with 7 bases fitting TRBD1. Looked up from germline, CDR1 is SNHLY and CDR2 is FYNNEI. Trimming at V came to 10 bases and at J to 12 bases, leaving 15 bases not matched to a gene. There are 12 residues in the CDR3. The CDR3 region is CAIQRGQGDWYV. CDR3 DNA: TGTGCCATACAAAGGGGGCAGGGGGATTGGTACGTC.

The chain has TRBV5-4 and TRBJ1-1; D call uncertain. Germline CDR1 SGHNT, CDR2 YYREEE (reference sequence). The V and J ends lost 0 bases and 0 bases respectively, with 6 bases between them. The CDR3 loop spans 14 amino acids. The CDR3 DNA reads as TGTGCCAGCAGCTTGGAACAGATGAACACTGAAGCTTTCTTT. Translated, it gives CASSLEQMNTEAFF.

This chain links TRBV5-6 with TRBJ1-1, with D possibly being TRBD1 (5 bases). The CDR3 consists of 17 residues. V gave up 2 bases and J gave up 0 bases, with 17 bases separating them. Germline V gene sequence: CDR1 SGHDT, CDR2 YYEEEE. The CDR3 here is CASSFGGVVGMNTEAFF. The DNA of the CDR3 is TGTGCCAGCAGCTTTGGAGGGGTAGTGGGGATGAACACTGAAGCTTTCTTT.

The chain recombines TRBV4-2 with TRBJ2-1; the D gene is possibly TRBD2 (6 bases). Trimming took 4 bases from V and 0 from J, leaving 13 bases between them. The germline gives CDR1 LGHNA, CDR2 YNFKEQ. The CDR3 contains 16 residues. CDR3 region: CASSPFRGSSYNEQFF. CDR3 nucleotide sequence: TGTGCCAGCAGCCCCTTCCGGGGGAGCTCCTACAATGAGCAGTTCTTC.

The V gene is TRBV19, the J gene TRBJ2-2; TRBD2 matches at 12 bases. Trimming took 4 bases from V and 4 from J; bases not matched to a gene: 10. The germline V gene has CDR1 LNHDA and CDR2 SQIVND (reference sequence). This CDR3 contains 18 residues. This CDR3 reads CASSTLAGGLRGTGELFF. CDR3 DNA: TGTGCCAGTAGTACCCTAGCGGGGGGGCTTCGCGGCACCGGGGAGCTGTTTTTT.

The V gene is TRBV11-1, the J gene TRBJ2-2, with D tentatively TRBD2 (6 bases). CDR3 length: 16 residues. V lost 3 bases and J 1 base, leaving 12 bases between the germline ends. The germline V gene has CDR1 SGHAT and CDR2 FQDESV (reference sequence). CDR3 sequence: CASSFGLAENTGELFF. CDR3 coding DNA: TGTGCCAGCAGCTTTGGATTAGCGGAGAACACCGGGGAGCTGTTTTTT.

The V gene is TRBV29-1, the J gene TRBJ2-1; 7 bases map to TRBD2. This CDR3 region has 14 residues. The V segment lost 4 bases and the J segment 0 bases; nucleotides outside the gene matches: 3. Germline V gene sequence: CDR1 SQVTM, CDR2 ANQGSEA. The CDR3 sequence: CSVARDYSYNEQFF. Here the CDR3 DNA reads TGCAGCGTTGCCAGGGACTACTCCTACAATGAGCAGTTCTTC.

The CDR3 spells CASSLQGRANYGYTF. The DNA of the CDR3 is TGTGCCAGCAGCTTGCAGGGGCGGGCTAACTATGGCTACACCTTC. The chain links TRBV7-2 to TRBJ1-2; maybe TRBD1 (6 bases). Germline CDR1 and CDR2: SGHTA and FQGNSA. CDR3 length: 15 amino acids. Trimming took 3 bases from V and 0 from J, leaving 11 bases between them.

The chain links TRBV5-1 to TRBJ1-6; weak D call: TRBD1 (5 bases). This CDR3 spans 15 amino acids. CDR1 and CDR2 from the germline V gene are SGHRS and YFSETQ. Deletions cut 6 bases from V and 5 bases from J, with 15 bases between. CDR3 bases: TGCGCCAGCATGTTGGGGCGGGATGATAATTCACCCCTCCACTTT. Translated: CASMLGRDDNSPLHF. The full variable domain, its missing parts supplied by reference TRBV5-1 and TRBJ1-6, is KAGVTQTPRYLIKTRGQQVTLSCSPISGHRSVSWYQQTPGQGLQFLFEYFSETQRNKGNFPGRFSGRQFSNSRSEMNVSTLELGDSALYLCASMLGRDDNSPLHFGNGTRLTVT.

The chain joins TRBV6-5 to TRBJ1-2, with TRBD1 matching 7 bases. This CDR3 contains 13 residues. Trimming at V came to 9 bases and at J to 5 bases, leaving 9 bases not matched to a gene. Germline assignment: CDR1 MNHEY and CDR2 SVGAGI. The CDR3 spells CASLPGGRYGYTF. The CDR3 nucleotides are TGTGCCAGTTTACCAGGGGGAAGGTATGGCTACACCTTC.

V gene TRBV5-1 combines with J gene TRBJ1-1, with D uncertain. The CDR3 has 15 amino acids. V lost 0 bases and J 5 bases, leaving 14 bases between the germline ends. Germline values: CDR1 SGHRS, CDR2 YFSETQ. This CDR3 is CASSLVAAEETEAFF. CDR3 bases: TGCGCCAGCAGCTTGGTTGCGGCTGAGGAGACTGAAGCTTTCTTT. Together with reference TRBV5-1 and TRBJ1-1, the CDR3 gives the full variable domain: KAGVTQTPRYLIKTRGQQVTLSCSPISGHRSVSWYQQTPGQGLQFLFEYFSETQRNKGNFPGRFSGRQFSNSRSEMNVSTLELGDSALYLCASSLVAAEETEAFFGQGTRLTVV.

This rearrangement joins TRBV5-4 to TRBJ2-5; 7 positions match TRBD1. Germline V gene lookup returns CDR1 SGHNT and CDR2 YYREEE (reference sequence). The trim removed 5 bases at V and 1 base at J, leaving 2 bases unmatched. The length of the CDR3 is 13 residues. CDR3 residues: CASRRDSQETQYF. The CDR3, as DNA: TGTGCCAGCAGGAGGGACAGCCAAGAGACCCAGTACTTC.

The rearrangement links TRBV6-5 to TRBJ2-5; D perhaps matches TRBD1 (6 bases). V was pared by 4 bases and J by 1 base, with 13 bases between. Germline loops: CDR1 MNHEY, CDR2 SVGAGI. The CDR3 spans 15 residues. The CDR3 bases are TGTGCCAGCAGTTCCTCGGGACATTCCCAAGAGACCCAGTACTTC. This sequence encodes CASSSSGHSQETQYF.

CDR3 nucleotides: TGTGCCAGTAGTATGGACAGGCACCCCTACAATGAGCAGTTCTTC. It translates to CASSMDRHPYNEQFF. V and J are TRBV19 and TRBJ2-1; 7 bases align to TRBD1. Germline loops: CDR1 LNHDA, CDR2 SQIVND (reference sequence). This CDR3 is built from 15 residues. The junction had 4 bases not matched to a gene; V was cut back by 3 bases and J by 2 bases.

The chain employs TRBV7-8 and TRBJ1-6; possibly TRBD1 for D (5 bases). The V and J ends lost 2 bases and 3 bases respectively, with 17 bases between them. Germline values: CDR1 SGHVS, CDR2 FQNEAQ. This CDR3 contains 18 residues. The CDR3 protein is CASSLKGGAALYNSPLHF. The CDR3 DNA sequence: TGTGCCAGCAGCTTAAAGGGCGGGGCAGCGCTCTATAATTCACCCCTCCACTTT.

The rearrangement joins TRBV6-6 to TRBJ1-1; D gene ambiguous. The ends were cut back, 2 bases at V and 10 bases at J, with 8 bases in the middle. CDR3 size: 11 residues. CDR1 is MNHNY, CDR2 SVGAGI, per germline (reference sequence). The CDR3 bases are TGTGCCAGCAGTTACACCCGGGGAGCTTTCTTT. Protein: CASSYTRGAFF.

The CDR3 spells CASSLSGTSVYEQYF. CDR3 nucleotide sequence: TGTGCCAGCAGTTTATCAGGGACTAGCGTGTACGAGCAGTACTTC. This chain connects TRBV27 to TRBJ2-7; 10 bases map to TRBD2. There are 15 residues in the CDR3. Germline V gene data show CDR1 as MNHEY and CDR2 as SMNVEV (reference sequence). The V gene end was trimmed by 0 bases and the J gene end by 4 bases; junction bases not matched to a gene: 3.

J is TRBJ2-3 and V is TRBV4-1; the match to TRBD1 covers 9 bases. V dropped 3 bases and J dropped 1; count of bases not matched to a gene: 8. This CDR3 region has 17 residues. The germline CDR1 and CDR2 sequences are MGHRA and YSYEKL. The CDR3 coding sequence is TGCGCCAGCAGCCAGGACCCGGGACAGGGTGGCACAGATACGCAGTATTTT. Residues: CASSQDPGQGGTDTQYF.

This clone was picked up one time. The chain combines TRBV7-2 with TRBJ2-3; D is unresolved. CDR3 size: 12 residues. The ends were cut back, 5 bases at V and 4 bases at J, with 7 bases in the middle. CDR1 is SGHTA, CDR2 FQGNSA, per germline. In DNA, the CDR3 is TGTGCCAGCAGCGCGAGGTCAGATACGCAGTATTTT. Translating it yields CASSARSDTQYF.

This chain connects TRBV7-9 to TRBJ2-5; possibly TRBD2 for D (6 bases). CDR1 and CDR2 (germline): SEHNR, FQNEAQ (reference sequence). Trimming left V 4 bases short and J 2 bases short, with 14 bases between. The CDR3 covers 15 residues. CDR3 in DNA: TGTGCCAGCAGCTCAGGAGGGACGGTACAAGAGACCCAGTACTTC. Amino acids: CASSSGGTVQETQYF.

The chain links TRBV2 to TRBJ1-6; TRBD1 matches 7 bases. The V gene's germline CDR1 is SNHLY and CDR2 FYNNEI. The CDR3 runs 16 residues. The ends lost 6 bases at V and 0 bases at J; junction bases unmatched: 5. The CDR3 region is CASRKDRSSYNSPLHF. Written as DNA, the CDR3 is TGTGCCAGCAGGAAGGACAGGAGCTCCTATAATTCACCCCTCCACTTT.